The 18 T cell receptor beta chains below were found in one sample sequenced in a study of cytomegalovirus exposure and HLA in healthy donors. The method was immunoSEQ multiplex PCR; TCRdb's version includes in-frame clones alone and lacks a portion of them. Counted here are under 150,000 clones, approximately 86% occurring once; the ten biggest clones make up under 9%. Sequenced: PBMCs. The receptors come from a man between 18 and 29 years old in good health and CMV-seropositive.

V usage is TRBV6-5 and J usage is TRBJ2-2; no reliable D call. Per germline, CDR1 MNHEY and CDR2 SVGAGI. V lost 6 bases to trimming and J lost 6 bases, with 8 bases between them. CDR3 size: 12 residues. The CDR3 sequence: CASRSFPGELFF. In DNA, the CDR3 is TGTGCCAGCAGATCTTTTCCCGGGGAGCTGTTTTTT.

V gene TRBV5-6 combines with J gene TRBJ2-3, with 8 bases aligning to TRBD2. The J segment lost 0 bases and the V segment lost 3 bases, leaving 9 bases of the junction unmatched. The germline CDR1 and CDR2 sequences are SGHDT and YYEEEE. This CDR3 region has 17 residues. CDR3 amino acids: CASSYITSGTSTDTQYF. The CDR3 nucleotides are TGTGCCAGCAGCTATATTACTAGCGGAACTAGCACAGATACGCAGTATTTT.

V gene TRBV27 combines with J gene TRBJ2-1; D ambiguous. Germline V CDR1 and CDR2: MNHEY, SMNVEV (reference sequence). V lost 3 bases to trimming and J lost 6 bases, with 12 bases between them. This CDR3 comprises 14 residues. Written as DNA, the CDR3 is TGTGCCAGCAGTTTTGTGGCTGGGCGCAATGAGCAGTTCTTC. This gives the protein CASSFVAGRNEQFF.

The chain is built from TRBV2 and TRBJ2-7, with 8 bases lining up with TRBD1. V shed 4 bases and J 0 bases; nucleotides not matched to a gene: 5. This CDR3 has 15 amino acids. Looked up from germline, CDR1 is SNHLY and CDR2 is FYNNEI. The CDR3: CASSGRQGISYEQYF. For the CDR3, the DNA is TGTGCCAGCAGTGGTCGACAGGGGATCTCCTACGAGCAGTACTTC.

This sequence joins TRBV10-3 and TRBJ1-2; D is ambiguous. Trimming pared 2 bases from V and 2 bases from J, leaving 6 bases between. The germline CDR1 and CDR2 sequences are ENHRY and SYGVKD. The CDR3 loop spans 13 amino acids. DNA of the CDR3: TGTGCCATCAGTGAGAGGGAGAACTATGGCTACACCTTC. Amino acid sequence: CAISERENYGYTF.

This rearrangement joins TRBV7-9 to TRBJ2-7, with 9 bases fitting TRBD1. Germline assignment: CDR1 SEHNR and CDR2 FQNEAQ (reference sequence). The CDR3 spans 14 residues. Losses at the gene ends were 8 bases for V and 0 bases for J; bases not matched to a gene: 5. CDR3 loop: CASDRDRASYEQYF. The CDR3 DNA reads TGTGCCAGCGACCGGGACAGGGCCTCCTACGAGCAGTACTTC.

This clone occurred a few times. The CDR3 protein is CASSEPSRGDTQYF. CDR3 bases: TGTGCCAGCAGTGAACCCAGCCGCGGAGATACGCAGTATTTT. The chain recombines TRBV25-1 with TRBJ2-3; unclear D gene. Germline CDR1 reads MGHDK; CDR2 reads SYGVNS. The V end lost 2 bases, the J end lost 5 bases, and 11 bases lay between the germline ends. The CDR3 loop spans 14 amino acids.

V and J are TRBV5-6 and TRBJ2-3, with D unresolved. The germline V gene has CDR1 SGHDT and CDR2 YYEEEE. V dropped 1 base and J dropped 4 bases, with 13 bases sitting between them. CDR3 length equals 15 residues. CDR3 in DNA: TGTGCCAGCAGCTTGTTACCTCCCCGCGCAGATACGCAGTATTTT. Its protein product is CASSLLPPRADTQYF.

The CDR3 loop is CASSSLLDTQYF. The CDR3 nucleotides read TGTGCCAGCAGCTCCCTCTTAGATACGCAGTATTTT. V gene TRBV5-4 combines with J gene TRBJ2-3; D remains unclear. Trimming removed 3 bases from V and 5 bases from J, with 7 bases in between. The CDR3 runs 12 residues. CDR1 SGHNT and CDR2 YYREEE come from the germline V gene (reference sequence). The whole variable domain, filled in from reference TRBV5-4 and TRBJ2-3, reads ETGVTQSPTHLIKTRGQQVTLRCSSQSGHNTVSWYQQALGQGPQFIFQYYREEENGRGNFPPRFSGLQFPNYSSELNVNALELDDSALYLCASSSLLDTQYFGPGTRLTVL.

The chain carries TRBV5-4 and TRBJ1-1; 7 bases fit TRBD1. Unmatched junction bases numbered 9, after V lost 3 bases and J lost 1 base. CDR3 length: 16 amino acids. Germline V gene sequence: CDR1 SGHNT, CDR2 YYREEE (reference sequence). Written as DNA, the CDR3 is TGTGCCAGCAGCTGGGGGGACGAGGGGGCGAACACTGAAGCTTTCTTT. It translates to CASSWGDEGANTEAFF.

The chain employs TRBV13 and TRBJ2-3, with TRBD2 as a possible D gene (6 bases). The V end was cut by 3 bases, the J end by 4 bases, with 11 bases between. Per the germline V gene, CDR1 is PRHDT and CDR2 is FYEKMQ (reference sequence). This CDR3 region has 14 residues. The CDR3 coding sequence is TGTGCCAGCAGCTTTCCGGGACTTCCAGATACGCAGTATTTT. It is translated as CASSFPGLPDTQYF. Full variable domain (missing parts from reference TRBV13 and TRBJ2-3): AAGVIQSPRHLIKEKRETATLKCYPIPRHDTVYWYQQGPGQDPQFLISFYEKMQSDKGSIPDRFSAQQFSDYHSELNMSSLELGDSALYFCASSFPGLPDTQYFGPGTRLTVL.

The J gene is TRBJ2-7, the V gene TRBV5-8; tentatively, D is TRBD2 (6 bases). V lost 6 bases, J lost 2 bases, and 9 bases lay in between. The CDR3 runs to 12 residues. Germline V gene data show CDR1 as SGHTS and CDR2 as YDEGEE. The CDR3 coding sequence is TGTGCCAGCAACACGGGGGCCTACGAGCAGTACTTC. Translation: CASNTGAYEQYF.

This rearrangement joins TRBV7-6 to TRBJ2-5, with 12 bases fitting TRBD2. The length of the CDR3 is 17 residues. J was trimmed by 4 bases and V by 1 base; bases with no gene match: 7. Per germline, CDR1 SGHVS and CDR2 FNYEAQ. Here the CDR3 reads CASSLDTSGGPRETQYF. The CDR3 coding sequence is TGTGCCAGCAGCTTAGATACTAGCGGGGGGCCCCGAGAGACCCAGTACTTC.

The chain carries TRBV10-3 and TRBJ1-2; possibly TRBD1 for D (6 bases). Germline CDR1 is ENHRY and CDR2 is SYGVKD. The CDR3 is 14 amino acids. The V gene lost 4 bases and the J gene lost 5 bases, with 14 bases spanning the gap. The CDR3 region has the DNA TGTGCCATCAGTGGGAACAGGGAATATTATGGCTACACCTTC. Its translation is CAISGNREYYGYTF.

The rearrangement joins TRBV4-2 to TRBJ2-1, with D uncertain. Germline CDR1 LGHNA, CDR2 YNFKEQ. The CDR3 length is 14 residues. V was shortened by 3 bases and J by 8 bases, with 14 bases between the two germline ends. In DNA, the CDR3 is TGTGCCAGCAGCCACGACTCCCGGAATGATGAGCAGTTCTTC. Its protein is CASSHDSRNDEQFF.

This chain uses TRBV28 with TRBJ2-7; D gene ambiguous. This CDR3 is built from 13 residues. CDR1 is MDHEN, CDR2 SYDVKM, per germline. The V and J ends lost 5 bases and 3 bases respectively, with 11 bases between them. CDR3 in amino acids: CASSPAHLYEQYF. The CDR3 region has the DNA TGTGCCAGCAGTCCAGCGCACCTCTACGAGCAGTACTTC.

The rearrangement joins TRBV6-1 to TRBJ2-7; TRBD2 agrees at 14 bases. Germline V gene lookup returns CDR1 MNHNS and CDR2 SASEGT. V dropped 4 bases and J dropped 7; count of bases not matched to a gene: 6. The CDR3 is made up of 15 amino acids. The CDR3 DNA is TGTGCCAGCAGTGTGACTAGCGGGAGGGCCAATGAGCAGTACTTC. Translated: CASSVTSGRANEQYF.

This clone was recorded only once. The J gene is TRBJ2-7, the V gene TRBV10-1, with a possible D match to TRBD1 (5 bases). This CDR3 contains 13 residues. Germline assignment: CDR1 WNHNN and CDR2 SYGVQD (reference sequence). V lost 2 bases and J 2 bases, leaving 7 bases between the germline ends. The CDR3 bases are TGCGCCAGCAGTGAGGGACACCCCTACGAGCAGTACTTC. Translating it yields CASSEGHPYEQYF.